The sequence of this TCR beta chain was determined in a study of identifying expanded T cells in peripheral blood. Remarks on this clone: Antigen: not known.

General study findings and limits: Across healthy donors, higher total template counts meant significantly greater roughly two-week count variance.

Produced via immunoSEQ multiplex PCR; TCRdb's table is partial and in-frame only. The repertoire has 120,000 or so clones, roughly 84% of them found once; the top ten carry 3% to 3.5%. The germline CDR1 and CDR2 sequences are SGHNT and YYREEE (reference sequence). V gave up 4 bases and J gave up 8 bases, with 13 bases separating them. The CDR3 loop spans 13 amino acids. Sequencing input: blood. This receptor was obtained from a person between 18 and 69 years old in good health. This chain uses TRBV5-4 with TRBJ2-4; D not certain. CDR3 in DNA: TGTGCCAGCAGCCAAACCTCGAGCGACATTCAGTACTTC. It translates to CASSQTSSDIQYF. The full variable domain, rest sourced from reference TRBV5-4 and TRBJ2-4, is ETGVTQSPTHLIKTRGQQVTLRCSSQSGHNTVSWYQQALGQGPQFIFQYYREEENGRGNFPPRFSGLQFPNYSSELNVNALELDDSALYLCASSQTSSDIQYFGAGTRLSVL.